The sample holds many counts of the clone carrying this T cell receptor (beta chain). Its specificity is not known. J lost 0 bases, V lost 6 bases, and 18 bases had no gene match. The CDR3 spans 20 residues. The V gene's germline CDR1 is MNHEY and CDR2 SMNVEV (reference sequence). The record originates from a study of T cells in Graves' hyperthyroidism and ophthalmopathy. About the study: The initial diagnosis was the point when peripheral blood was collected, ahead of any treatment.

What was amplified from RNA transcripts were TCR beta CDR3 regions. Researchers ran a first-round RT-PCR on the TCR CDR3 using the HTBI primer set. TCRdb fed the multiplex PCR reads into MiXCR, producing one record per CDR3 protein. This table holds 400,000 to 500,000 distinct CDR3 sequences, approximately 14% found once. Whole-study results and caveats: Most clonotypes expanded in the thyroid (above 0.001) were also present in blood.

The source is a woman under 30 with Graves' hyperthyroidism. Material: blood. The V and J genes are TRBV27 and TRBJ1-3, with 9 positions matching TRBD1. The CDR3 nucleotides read TGTGCCAGCAGAACCTCGGGACAGGGTCGCATCTGGGACTCTGGAAACACCATATATTTT. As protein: CASRTSGQGRIWDSGNTIYF.